The subject of this entry is one T cell receptor beta chain. Mismatch with germline at one junction end may stem from a read error. Germline V lookup: CDR1 SSHAT, CDR2 FNYEAQ (reference sequence). The CDR3 spans 15 residues. Amplification of TCR beta used genomic DNA extracted from peripheral blood. The sample comes from a study of T cell repertoires in aging, cancer and after chemotherapy. Study in general: Patients with glioblastoma brain tumors were sampled before and after temozolomide-based therapy.

A mixed TRB-A/B primer pool amplified rearranged TRB by multiplex touch-down PCR. TCRdb re-called the multiplex PCR reads through MiXCR, storing one row per CDR3 protein. The profile covers a few thousand distinct CDR3 sequences, with less than 35% appearing a single time and roughly 4% taken by the ten largest. Sequenced input: blood. The chain carries TRBV7-7 and TRBJ2-3; 7 positions match TRBD2. The clonotype comes from a human donor with a solid tumor. CDR3 DNA: TGTGCTAGCAGCTCCACGACGCGGGAGACAGATACGCAGTATTTT. This encodes CASSSTTRETDTQYF.